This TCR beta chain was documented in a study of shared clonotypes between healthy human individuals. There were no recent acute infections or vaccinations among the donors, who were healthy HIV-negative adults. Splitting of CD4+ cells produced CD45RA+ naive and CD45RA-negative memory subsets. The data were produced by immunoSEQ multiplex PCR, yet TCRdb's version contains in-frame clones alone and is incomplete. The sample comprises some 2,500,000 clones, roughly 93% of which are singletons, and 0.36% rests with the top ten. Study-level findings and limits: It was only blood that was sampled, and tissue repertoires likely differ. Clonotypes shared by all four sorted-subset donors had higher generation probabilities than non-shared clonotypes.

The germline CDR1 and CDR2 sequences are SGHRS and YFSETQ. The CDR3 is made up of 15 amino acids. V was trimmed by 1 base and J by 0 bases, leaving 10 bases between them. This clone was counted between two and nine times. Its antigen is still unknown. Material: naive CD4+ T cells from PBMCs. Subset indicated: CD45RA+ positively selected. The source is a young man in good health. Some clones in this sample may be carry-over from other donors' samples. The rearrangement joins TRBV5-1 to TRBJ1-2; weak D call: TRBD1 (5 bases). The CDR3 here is CASSLQGTANYGYTF. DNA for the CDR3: TGCGCCAGCAGCTTGCAGGGCACAGCTAACTATGGCTACACCTTC.